The present TCR beta chain was sequenced within a study of T cells in Graves' hyperthyroidism and ophthalmopathy. Study results and limitations: The model identified upcoming ophthalmopathy a median about 7.1 months ahead of onset.

The study excluded patients with uncontrolled infection, other autoimmune disease, pregnancy or lactation. RNA transcripts were the template for amplifying TCR beta CDR3 regions. In the first-round RT-PCR of the TCR CDR3, the HTBI primer set was used. MiXCR, applied by TCRdb to the multiplex PCR reads, yields one record per CDR3 protein. The top ten hold 35% to 45% of the sample, which has 250,000 to 300,000 distinct CDR3 sequences, 15% to 20% seen once. This clonotype is a singleton in its sample. As yet, its antigen is unknown. This may come from a read error, since a much larger clone is one base off. It is likely a read error, because the conserved phenylalanine at the end of the CDR3 is missing. The source material was blood. The TCR sequence derives from a man aged 50 or older with Graves' ophthalmopathy.

The CDR3 loop is CASWGSGRQELETQYS. The CDR3, as DNA: TGTGCCAGCTGGGGTAGCGGGAGGCAGGAGTTGGAGACCCAGTACTCC. V and J are TRBV6-2 or TRBV6-3 and TRBJ2-5, with TRBD2 identical over 10 bases. The germline gives CDR1 MNHEY, CDR2 SVGEGT. V trimming: 8 bases; J trimming: 5 bases; junction bases outside the gene matches: 14. The CDR3 is 16 amino acids.